The 9 T cell receptor beta chains below were found in one sample sequenced in a study of blood T cell repertoires in COVID-19. Clones were read by immunoSEQ multiplex PCR, and TCRdb kept only the in-frame ones, dropping some. This table has 200,000 to 250,000 clones, approximately 82% appearing once. The sequenced material came from peripheral blood. The receptors stem from a woman older than 75 with acute or convalescent COVID-19.

The V and J genes are TRBV27 and TRBJ2-3, with D tentatively TRBD1 (6 bases). The germline V and J ends were trimmed by 5 bases and 0 bases, with 18 bases remaining between them. Germline V lookup: CDR1 MNHEY, CDR2 SMNVEV (reference sequence). The CDR3 covers 17 residues. CDR3 sequence (DNA): TGTGCCAGCAGTCCCCGGGACACGTTATCGAGCACAGATACGCAGTATTTT. Translated: CASSPRDTLSSTDTQYF.

V gene TRBV19 combines with J gene TRBJ1-5; D perhaps matches TRBD1 (5 bases). This CDR3 region has 15 residues. CDR1 and CDR2 (germline): LNHDA, SQIVND (reference sequence). The ends were cut back, 5 bases at V and 0 bases at J, with 11 bases in the middle. CDR3 DNA sequence: TGTGCCAGTAGTCTCGACAGTTATAGCAATCAGCCCCAGCATTTT. Protein sequence: CASSLDSYSNQPQHF.

The chain has TRBV19 and TRBJ2-1; 13 nucleotides align to TRBD2. Trimming took 5 bases from V and 6 from J; bases not matched to a gene: 13. The CDR3 has 18 amino acids. Germline-derived CDR1 and CDR2 are LNHDA and SQIVND (reference sequence). The CDR3: CASSALRGTSGIVNEQFF. The CDR3 DNA follows: TGTGCCAGTAGTGCCCTTAGGGGGACTAGCGGGATTGTCAATGAGCAGTTCTTC.

The V gene is TRBV6-1, the J gene TRBJ1-6; D gene uncertain. Germline V gene data show CDR1 as MNHNS and CDR2 as SASEGT. The V end lost 1 base, the J end lost 3 bases, and 10 bases lay between the germline ends. The CDR3 consists of 16 residues. The CDR3, as DNA: TGTGCCAGCAGTGAAGGAGTGGGCTTCTATAATTCACCCCTCCACTTT. It is translated as CASSEGVGFYNSPLHF.

This clone was picked up one time. The rearrangement links TRBV6-5 to TRBJ2-7, with D perhaps TRBD1 (5 bases). V was clipped by 5 bases and J by 3 bases, with 11 bases between them. Germline V gene sequence: CDR1 MNHEY, CDR2 SVGAGI. CDR3 length: 13 amino acids. The CDR3 loop is CASSRSTGYEQYF. CDR3 nucleotide sequence: TGTGCCAGCAGTCGGTCAACAGGCTACGAGCAGTACTTC.

The chain recombines TRBV3-1 (or the pseudogene TRBV3-2) with TRBJ2-7; tentatively, D is TRBD2 (5 bases). With 3 bases removed from V and 0 bases from J, the gap between germline ends came to 15 bases. The CDR3 is made up of 16 amino acids. Germline V gene sequence: CDR1 LGHDT, CDR2 YNNKEL (reference sequence). CDR3 in DNA: TGTGCCAGCAGCCACGCCCGGGGAGCTAGCTCCTACGAGCAGTACTTC. Translating gives CASSHARGASSYEQYF.

V and J are TRBV19 and TRBJ1-1, with D unresolved. Per germline, CDR1 LNHDA and CDR2 SQIVND (reference sequence). V lost 0 bases, J lost 4 bases, and 15 bases lay in between. The length of the CDR3 is 16 residues. This chain's CDR3 is CASSIDLSSWATEAFF. CDR3 sequence (DNA): TGTGCCAGTAGTATAGATCTATCTTCCTGGGCCACTGAAGCTTTCTTT. The full variable domain, in which reference TRBV19 and TRBJ1-1 provide the parts outside the CDR3, is DGGITQSPKYLFRKEGQNVTLSCEQNLNHDAMYWYRQDPGQGLRLIYYSQIVNDFQKGDIAEGYSVSREKKESFPLTVTSAQKNPTAFYLCASSIDLSSWATEAFFGQGTRLTVV.

The gene calls are TRBV5-1 and TRBJ1-2; TRBD1 might be the D (6 bases). Germline assignment: CDR1 SGHRS and CDR2 YFSETQ. V lost 4 bases and J lost 0, with 13 bases in between. The CDR3 consists of 15 residues. CDR3 sequence reads: CASSPTGPPNYGYTF. CDR3 sequence (DNA): TGCGCCAGCAGCCCGACAGGACCTCCTAACTATGGCTACACCTTC.

The chain is built from TRBV19 and TRBJ2-6, with D maybe TRBD2 (5 bases). From germline, CDR1 is LNHDA and CDR2 SQIVND (reference sequence). Trimming left V 1 base short and J 4 bases short, with 11 bases between. This CDR3 comprises 16 residues. This CDR3 is CASSIGRSSGANVLTF. Written as DNA, the CDR3 is TGTGCCAGTAGTATAGGGAGGTCGTCGGGGGCCAACGTCCTGACTTTC.